The 30 T cell receptor beta chains listed next were all sequenced from one sample in a study of blood T cell repertoires in COVID-19. Clones were sequenced by immunoSEQ multiplex PCR, and TCRdb holds only the in-frame ones, with some missing. The table lists 150,000 to 200,000 clones, roughly 93% of them singletons, with less than 2% in the top ten. Sequenced: peripheral blood. All receptors come from a woman aged 60 to 75 with COVID-19, enrolled during active disease.

The V call is TRBV6-5, the J call TRBJ1-4; D gene unclear. Trimming shortened V by 5 bases and J by 3 bases, and 7 bases separated the two germline ends. CDR3 length: 13 residues. Germline V gives CDR1 MNHEY, CDR2 SVGAGI. The CDR3 here is CASSQEANEKLFF. Written as DNA, the CDR3 is TGTGCCAGCAGTCAGGAGGCTAATGAAAAACTGTTTTTT.

V usage is TRBV5-4 and J usage is TRBJ2-7, with D possibly being TRBD2 (5 bases). Per germline, CDR1 SGHNT and CDR2 YYREEE (reference sequence). The CDR3 length is 14 residues. V was pared by 2 bases and J by 0 bases, with 9 bases between. CDR3 nucleotides: TGTGCCAGCAGCTTAGTAGGGAGCTCCTACGAGCAGTACTTC. It is translated as CASSLVGSSYEQYF.

This sequence joins TRBV6-4 and TRBJ2-1, with 8 nucleotides matching TRBD1. Germline-derived CDR1 and CDR2 are MRHNA and SNTAGT. The CDR3 is 15 residues long. The trim removed 0 bases at V and 7 bases at J, leaving 5 bases unmatched. The CDR3 protein is CASSDSAGGLNEQFF. The CDR3 nucleotides are TGTGCCAGCAGTGACTCGGCAGGGGGCTTGAATGAGCAGTTCTTC.

The rearrangement joins TRBV30 to TRBJ1-2; D possibly corresponds to TRBD1 (5 bases). CDR3 length equals 16 residues. Germline V gene lookup returns CDR1 GTSNPN and CDR2 SVGIG (reference sequence). The V gene lost 2 bases and the J gene lost 2 bases, with 18 bases spanning the gap. The CDR3 here is CAWSIFPGGGNYGYTF. The CDR3 DNA reads TGTGCCTGGAGTATCTTCCCCGGGGGAGGGAACTATGGCTACACCTTC. Drawing the rest from reference TRBV30 and TRBJ1-2, the complete variable domain is SQTIHQWPATLVQPVGSPLSLECTVEGTSNPNLYWYRQAAGRGLQLLFYSVGIGQISSEVPQNLSASRPQDRQFILSSKKLLLSDSGFYLCAWSIFPGGGNYGYTFGSGTRLTVV.

The chain uses TRBV9 and TRBJ1-5; 8 nucleotides align to TRBD1. The CDR3 runs 14 residues. With 3 bases clipped from V and 3 bases from J, the junction kept 2 bases outside the gene matches. Germline lookup yields CDR1 SGDLS and CDR2 YYNGEE. CDR3 region: CASSADRANQPQHF. The CDR3, as DNA: TGTGCCAGCAGCGCGGACAGGGCCAATCAGCCCCAGCATTTT. Full variable domain (remainder filled in from reference TRBV9 and TRBJ1-5): DSGVTQTPKHLITATGQRVTLRCSPRSGDLSVYWYQQSLDQGLQFLIQYYNGEERAKGNILERFSAQQFPDLHSELNLSSLELGDSALYFCASSADRANQPQHFGDGTRLSIL.

V and J are TRBV7-9 and TRBJ1-1; 8 bases agree with TRBD1. CDR1 is SEHNR, CDR2 FQNEAQ, per germline (reference sequence). V lost 3 bases to trimming and J lost 0 bases; unmatched junction nucleotides: 3. This CDR3 has 15 residues. This CDR3 is CASSFRGRVNTEAFF. CDR3 coding DNA: TGTGCCAGCAGCTTCAGGGGGCGCGTGAACACTGAAGCTTTCTTT.

A remark on this clone: Additional DNA sequences in this sample encode the identical CDR3. The V and J genes are TRBV29-1 and TRBJ1-1; D is possibly TRBD1 (5 bases). The CDR3 sequence is 11 residues long. V was clipped by 4 bases and J by 5 bases, with 8 bases between them. CDR1 is SQVTM, CDR2 ANQGSEA, per germline. CDR3 sequence: CSVGRGTEAFF. For the CDR3, the DNA is TGCAGCGTTGGAAGGGGAACTGAAGCTTTCTTT.

The rearrangement links TRBV15 to TRBJ1-2, with 8 bases identical to TRBD1. CDR3 length: 15 amino acids. The V gene's germline CDR1 is LNHNV and CDR2 YYDKDF (reference sequence). The junction had 2 bases not matched to a gene; V was cut back by 0 bases and J by 2 bases. The CDR3 DNA follows: TGTGCCACCAGCAGAGATGGACAGGGCAACTATGGCTACACCTTC. Its translation: CATSRDGQGNYGYTF.

The chain is built from TRBV7-9 and TRBJ2-5; 10 bases align to TRBD1. The CDR3 has 14 amino acids. Germline V gene lookup returns CDR1 SEHNR and CDR2 FQNEAQ (reference sequence). Trimming at V came to 5 bases and at J to 4 bases, leaving 4 bases not matched to a gene. The CDR3 loop reads CASSLTGGGETQYF. The DNA for the CDR3 is TGTGCCAGCAGCCTGACAGGGGGCGGAGAGACCCAGTACTTC. The entire variable domain, with the rest obtained from reference TRBV7-9 and TRBJ2-5, is as follows: DTGVSQNPRHKITKRGQNVTFRCDPISEHNRLYWYRQTLGQGPEFLTYFQNEAQLEKSRLLSDRFSAERPKGSFSTLEIQRTEQGDSAMYLCASSLTGGGETQYFGPGTRLLVL.

V and J are TRBV18 and TRBJ1-5; TRBD1 aligns across 11 bases. V lost 6 bases to trimming and J lost 8 bases; unmatched junction nucleotides: 6. The CDR3 extends over 14 amino acids. Germline CDR1 is KGHSH and CDR2 is LQKENI. The CDR3 coding sequence is TGTGCCAGCTCCCGGGGACAGGGGGATGAGCCCCAGCATTTT. It encodes CASSRGQGDEPQHF.

This clone is a singleton in its sample. The rearrangement links TRBV7-6 to TRBJ1-1; D remains unclear. This CDR3 is built from 14 residues. Trimming removed 2 bases from V and 4 bases from J, with 11 bases in between. Germline CDR1 and CDR2: SGHVS and FNYEAQ. CDR3 residues: CASSLRERGTEAFF. In nucleotides, the CDR3 is TGTGCCAGCAGCTTACGGGAGAGAGGCACTGAAGCTTTCTTT. Together with reference TRBV7-6 and TRBJ1-1, the CDR3 gives the full variable domain: GAGVSQSPRYKVTKRGQDVALRCDPISGHVSLYWYRQALGQGPEFLTYFNYEAQQDKSGLPNDRFSAERPEGSISTLTIQRTEQRDSAMYRCASSLRERGTEAFFGQGTRLTVV.

CDR3 in DNA: TGTGCCAGCAGCTTCGCGGGGAACTACAATGAGCAGTTCTTC. Its translation is CASSFAGNYNEQFF. The chain couples TRBV9 to TRBJ2-1; possible D gene TRBD2, 6 bases. V gave up 4 bases and J gave up 3 bases, with 11 bases separating them. Germline V gene data show CDR1 as SGDLS and CDR2 as YYNGEE. The CDR3 spans 14 residues.

The V and J genes are TRBV7-9 and TRBJ1-2; 9 nucleotides align to TRBD1. This CDR3 comprises 16 residues. Germline V lookup: CDR1 SEHNR, CDR2 FQNEAQ (reference sequence). V gave up 2 bases and J gave up 0 bases; unmatched junction bases: 4. The CDR3, as DNA: TGTGCCAGCAGCTTAAGGGGACAGGGCTCTAACTATGGCTACACCTTC. It specifies CASSLRGQGSNYGYTF.

This sequence joins TRBV6-5 and TRBJ1-1; tentative D call: TRBD1 (6 bases). Germline assignment: CDR1 MNHEY and CDR2 SVGAGI. The ends were cut back, 7 bases at V and 4 bases at J, with 16 bases in the middle. This CDR3 comprises 14 residues. This CDR3 is CASIENREGTEAFF. In nucleotides, the CDR3 is TGTGCCAGCATCGAGAACAGGGAGGGCACTGAAGCTTTCTTT.

The chain has TRBV7-6 and TRBJ2-2, with 7 positions matching TRBD2. Germline lookup yields CDR1 SGHVS and CDR2 FNYEAQ. Germline trimming cut 7 bases from V and 0 bases from J; bases unmatched to any gene: 11. The CDR3 extends over 17 amino acids. CDR3 amino acids: CASKPNWGGPNTGELFF. The CDR3 DNA reads as TGTGCCAGCAAGCCCAACTGGGGGGGACCGAACACCGGGGAGCTGTTTTTT. The complete variable domain, with remaining parts taken from reference TRBV7-6 and TRBJ2-2, reads GAGVSQSPRYKVTKRGQDVALRCDPISGHVSLYWYRQALGQGPEFLTYFNYEAQQDKSGLPNDRFSAERPEGSISTLTIQRTEQRDSAMYRCASKPNWGGPNTGELFFGEGSRLTVL.

CDR3 loop: CASSPRRRSNTEAFF. DNA of the CDR3: TGTGCCAGCAGTCCCCGGAGACGTTCGAACACTGAAGCTTTCTTT. The chain joins TRBV27 to TRBJ1-1, with D hard to call. Germline assignment: CDR1 MNHEY and CDR2 SMNVEV (reference sequence). The CDR3 totals 15 residues. V lost 5 bases and J lost 1, with 14 bases in between.

The genes are TRBV2 and TRBJ2-6; D is possibly TRBD1 (5 bases). CDR1 is SNHLY and CDR2 is FYNNEI in the germline V gene. Deletions cut 8 bases from V and 0 bases from J, with 11 bases between. This CDR3 contains 15 residues. CDR3 amino acids: CASHRSNSGANVLTF. The CDR3 bases are TGTGCCAGCCACAGGTCTAACTCTGGGGCCAACGTCCTGACTTTC. Based on the CDR3 plus reference TRBV2 and TRBJ2-6, the full variable domain is EPEVTQTPSHQVTQMGQEVILRCVPISNHLYFYWYRQILGQKVEFLVSFYNNEISEKSEIFDDQFSVERPDGSNFTLKIRSTKLEDSAMYFCASHRSNSGANVLTFGAGSRLTVL.

This chain joins TRBV6-6 and TRBJ2-7; D perhaps matches TRBD2 (5 bases). Deletions cut 10 bases from V and 6 bases from J, with 10 bases between. The CDR3 is 10 residues long. The V gene's germline CDR1 is MNHNY and CDR2 SVGAGI (reference sequence). CDR3 loop: CATSRGEQYF. The DNA of the CDR3 is TGTGCCACCTCTCGGGGCGAGCAGTACTTC.

This sequence joins TRBV7-8 and TRBJ1-1; perhaps TRBD1 as D (5 bases). Germline V lookup: CDR1 SGHVS, CDR2 FQNEAQ. CDR3 length equals 13 residues. Trimming pared 0 bases from V and 5 bases from J, leaving 7 bases between. The CDR3 coding sequence is TGTGCCAGCAGCTTAGCCCACAGGACTGAAGCTTTCTTT. Translating gives CASSLAHRTEAFF.

The chain uses TRBV5-5 and TRBJ2-5, with TRBD1 matching 7 bases. This CDR3 comprises 18 residues. V was clipped by 9 bases and J by 1 base; unmatched bases: 21. Germline-derived CDR1 and CDR2 are SGHKS and YYEKEE (reference sequence). The CDR3 here is CATDRKTGSGTFQETQYF. The CDR3 nucleotides are TGTGCCACCGACCGAAAGACAGGGAGCGGTACCTTCCAAGAGACCCAGTACTTC.

The CDR3 reads CASSLNRANQPQHF. The CDR3 coding sequence is TGTGCCAGCAGCTTAAACAGGGCAAATCAGCCCCAGCATTTT. This rearrangement joins TRBV7-2 to TRBJ1-5; tentatively, D is TRBD1 (6 bases). The CDR3 spans 14 residues. V was pared by 2 bases and J by 4 bases, with 9 bases between. Germline CDR1 is SGHTA and CDR2 is FQGNSA. Combining the CDR3 with reference TRBV7-2 and TRBJ1-5 gives the whole variable domain GAGVSQSPSNKVTEKGKDVELRCDPISGHTALYWYRQSLGQGLEFLIYFQGNSAPDKSGLPSDRFSAERTGGSVSTLTIQRTQQEDSAVYLCASSLNRANQPQHFGDGTRLSIL.

CDR3 in DNA: TGTGCCAGCAGCGATGGGGGGGCTGCCTACAATGAGCAGTTCTTC. It translates to CASSDGGAAYNEQFF. V and J are TRBV6-2 or TRBV6-3 and TRBJ2-1; TRBD2 might be the D (7 bases). Germline CDR1 MNHEY, CDR2 SVGEGT. This CDR3 contains 15 residues. V lost 6 bases and J lost 2, with 14 bases in between.

The V gene is TRBV6-2 or TRBV6-3, the J gene TRBJ1-5; D gene uncertain. Deletions cut 6 bases from V and 3 bases from J, with 12 bases between. The CDR3 is made up of 14 amino acids. Germline CDR1 is MNHEY and CDR2 is SVGEGT. The CDR3 loop reads CASSPDGFNQPQHF. The CDR3 DNA reads TGTGCCAGCAGCCCCGACGGGTTCAATCAGCCCCAGCATTTT.

The sample holds one count of this clone. The V gene is TRBV4-3, the J gene TRBJ1-2; weak D call: TRBD1 (5 bases). V shed 0 bases and J shed 1 base, with 9 bases lying between them. Germline CDR1 is LGHNA and CDR2 is YSLEER. This CDR3 has 15 amino acids. CDR3 bases: TGCGCCAGCAGCCAAGACAGGGATAATAACTATGGCTACACCTTC. Protein product: CASSQDRDNNYGYTF.

This rearrangement joins TRBV18 to TRBJ1-2, with D maybe TRBD1 (5 bases). Trimming removed 6 bases from V and 2 bases from J, with 13 bases in between. The length of the CDR3 is 14 residues. Looked up from germline, CDR1 is KGHSH and CDR2 is LQKENI. The CDR3 loop is CASSRGDGNYGYTF. The CDR3 DNA reads as TGTGCCAGCTCCCGGGGGGACGGCAACTATGGCTACACCTTC.

This clone was counted a single time. This chain connects TRBV10-3 to TRBJ2-3, with D uncertain. Germline V gene sequence: CDR1 ENHRY, CDR2 SYGVKD. CDR3 length equals 13 residues. Between the trimmed V and J ends, which lost 3 bases and 5 bases, there was a span of 9 bases. In nucleotides, the CDR3 is TGTGCCATCAGTGACTCCAGATTAGATACGCAGTATTTT. Translation: CAISDSRLDTQYF.

This chain joins TRBV3-1 (or the pseudogene TRBV3-2) and TRBJ2-5, with D unresolved. Trimming pared 2 bases from V and 13 bases from J, leaving 8 bases between. CDR1 is LGHDT, CDR2 YNNKEL, per germline (reference sequence). The CDR3 loop spans 10 amino acids. The CDR3 bases are TGTGCCAGCAGCCAAACGGAGATGTACTTC. This translates into CASSQTEMYF.

For this clone: At one of its ends the junction is not consistent with the germline gene, which may arise from a read error. CDR3 DNA sequence: TGTGCTAGCACCCCAAAAGAGGATCCCGGGGTGAACTTCCAAGAGACCCAGTACTTC. Protein product: CASTPKEDPGVNFQETQYF. The chain recombines TRBV7-7 with TRBJ2-5, with D perhaps matching TRBD2 (5 bases). Germline V gene sequence: CDR1 SSHAT, CDR2 FNYEAQ (reference sequence). The CDR3 spans 19 residues.

CDR3 sequence (DNA): TGTGCCAGCAGCGTAGAGCCAGGACAGGGGAGGAACTATGGCTACACCTTC. Its protein is CASSVEPGQGRNYGYTF. This chain links TRBV9 with TRBJ1-2, with TRBD1 matching 9 bases. J gave up 2 bases and V 0 bases, and 8 bases lay outside the gene matches. Per germline, CDR1 SGDLS and CDR2 YYNGEE. The CDR3 runs 17 residues.

In its sample, this clone was seen once. The gene calls are TRBV5-4 and TRBJ1-1; TRBD1 might be the D (6 bases). V lost 4 bases and J lost 1, with 11 bases in between. The CDR3 length is 14 residues. CDR1 SGHNT and CDR2 YYREEE come from the germline V gene (reference sequence). The CDR3 here is CASSPGHQNTEAFF. The CDR3 nucleotides read TGTGCCAGCAGCCCGGGACATCAGAACACTGAAGCTTTCTTT.